Listed below are T cell receptor beta chains from one sample, sequenced in a study of shared clonotypes between healthy human individuals. Clones were read by immunoSEQ multiplex PCR, and TCRdb kept only the in-frame ones, dropping some. The sample contains over a million clones, 95% to 97% of which appear only once. The sequenced sample was naive CD4+ T cells sorted from blood. These receptors were obtained from a man aged 25-45 years in good health. The CDR3 runs from the conserved cysteine through the conserved F or W. D genes are given only for firm matches. The size field is filled for only some rows; it gives once, few, many or a size class.

v_gene: TRBV10-3; d_gene: NA; abundance: NA; j_gene: TRBJ2-2; CDR3nt: TGTGCCATCCGAGGGCCGGGCACCGGGGAGCTGTTTTTT; CDR3aa: CAIRGPGTGELFF
v_gene: TRBV10-3; d_gene: TRBD2; abundance: few; j_gene: TRBJ2-1; CDR3nt: TGTGCCATCAGTGAGTCTACTAGCGAAGTCGAATTCTTC; CDR3aa: CAISESTSEVEFF
v_gene: TRBV5-6; d_gene: NA; abundance: NA; j_gene: TRBJ2-1; CDR3nt: TGTGCCAGCAGTGGGCAGGGTAGCTACAATGAGCAGTTCTTC; CDR3aa: CASSGQGSYNEQFF
v_gene: TRBV5-1; d_gene: NA; abundance: NA; j_gene: TRBJ1-2; CDR3nt: TGCGCCAGCGCACGGGGGGGCGGCTATGGCTACACCTTC; CDR3aa: CASARGGGYGYTF
v_gene: TRBV7-2; d_gene: NA; abundance: NA; j_gene: TRBJ2-5; CDR3nt: TGTGCCAGCAGCTTAGCCTTGACAATTGGGAAAGAGACCCAGTACTTC; CDR3aa: CASSLALTIGKETQYF
v_gene: TRBV9; d_gene: TRBD1; abundance: NA; j_gene: TRBJ1-2; CDR3nt: TGTGCCAGCAGCGCGACAGGGTCGAGCTATGGCTACACCTTC; CDR3aa: CASSATGSSYGYTF
v_gene: TRBV5-4; d_gene: TRBD2; abundance: NA; j_gene: TRBJ2-1; CDR3nt: TGTGCCAGCCAGCGGGAGGTTTTAGATGAGCAGTTCTTC; CDR3aa: CASQREVLDEQFF
v_gene: TRBV5-1; d_gene: NA; abundance: NA; j_gene: TRBJ2-1; CDR3nt: TGCGCCAGCAGAGAAGGGGGAGGCCTGGAGGAGTTCTTC; CDR3aa: CASREGGGLEEFF
v_gene: TRBV15; d_gene: NA; abundance: NA; j_gene: TRBJ1-5; CDR3nt: TGTGCCACCAGCCGGGACACCGCAGGGAGCAATCAGCCCCAGCATTTT; CDR3aa: CATSRDTAGSNQPQHF
v_gene: TRBV5-4; d_gene: TRBD2; abundance: NA; j_gene: TRBJ2-5; CDR3nt: TGTGCCAGCAGCTTGAAGCTAGCGGGAGGCCAAGAGACCCAGTACTTC; CDR3aa: CASSLKLAGGQETQYF
v_gene: TRBV5-1; d_gene: TRBD1; abundance: once; j_gene: TRBJ1-4; CDR3nt: TGCGCCAGCAGCGCCCGGGACAGCGCTGAAAAACTGTTTTTT; CDR3aa: CASSARDSAEKLFF
v_gene: TRBV19; d_gene: NA; abundance: NA; j_gene: TRBJ1-4; CDR3nt: TGTGCCAGTAAGCCGGGCCGCGCTAATGAAAAACTGTTTTTT; CDR3aa: CASKPGRANEKLFF
v_gene: TRBV9; d_gene: NA; abundance: NA; j_gene: TRBJ2-7; CDR3nt: TGTGCCAGCAGCGTAGGTTCCCAGACCTACGAGCAGTACTTC; CDR3aa: CASSVGSQTYEQYF
v_gene: TRBV11-2; d_gene: NA; abundance: NA; j_gene: TRBJ2-7; CDR3nt: TGTGCCAGCAGCAGGGCCGGGGTGGGAGCCTCCGAGCAGTACTTC; CDR3aa: CASSRAGVGASEQYF
v_gene: TRBV15; d_gene: NA; abundance: NA; j_gene: TRBJ2-3; CDR3nt: TGTGCCACCAGCAGAGATCGTCATACGCAGTATTTT; CDR3aa: CATSRDRHTQYF
v_gene: TRBV5-6; d_gene: TRBD2; abundance: NA; j_gene: TRBJ2-1; CDR3nt: TGTGCCAGCAGCTTGTTAGCTAGCGGGAGGGGCTCCTACAATGAGCAGTTCTTC; CDR3aa: CASSLLASGRGSYNEQFF
v_gene: TRBV25-1; d_gene: NA; abundance: NA; j_gene: TRBJ2-7; CDR3nt: TGTGCCAGCAGGCGGGACACATCCTACGAGCAGTACTTC; CDR3aa: CASRRDTSYEQYF
v_gene: TRBV2; d_gene: NA; abundance: NA; j_gene: TRBJ2-1; CDR3nt: TGTGCCAGCAGTGAACTGGGGCCTGACTACAATGAGCAGTTCTTC; CDR3aa: CASSELGPDYNEQFF
v_gene: TRBV9; d_gene: NA; abundance: NA; j_gene: TRBJ1-1; CDR3nt: TGTGCCAGCAGCGCAACCGGGACCGCTGAAGCTTTCTTT; CDR3aa: CASSATGTAEAFF
v_gene: TRBV5-5; d_gene: TRBD2; abundance: NA; j_gene: TRBJ2-7; CDR3nt: TGTGCCAGCAGCTTGGCCCAGGGAGGGGCCAATCTTTACGAGCAGTACTTC; CDR3aa: CASSLAQGGANLYEQYF
v_gene: TRBV10-2; d_gene: NA; abundance: NA; j_gene: TRBJ2-7; CDR3nt: TGCGCCAGCAGCGATACACAGGATCCGACCTACGAGCAGTACTTC; CDR3aa: CASSDTQDPTYEQYF
v_gene: TRBV28; d_gene: NA; abundance: NA; j_gene: TRBJ1-5; CDR3nt: TGTGCCAGCAGTTTAGACTCTAGCAATCAGCCCCAGCATTTT; CDR3aa: CASSLDSSNQPQHF
v_gene: TRBV7-8; d_gene: NA; abundance: NA; j_gene: TRBJ1-1; CDR3nt: TGTGCCAGCAGCTTAGTTGGGGTCGGCGCTTTCTTT; CDR3aa: CASSLVGVGAFF
v_gene: TRBV19; d_gene: TRBD1; abundance: NA; j_gene: TRBJ1-5; CDR3nt: TGTGCCAGTAGCCTCCTTGAAGGACAGGTCAGGAATCAGCCCCAGCATTTT; CDR3aa: CASSLLEGQVRNQPQHF
v_gene: TRBV11-2; d_gene: TRBD1; abundance: NA; j_gene: TRBJ1-1; CDR3nt: TGTGCCAGCAGCTTAGTAGGGGACAGGGGAACTGAAGCTTTCTTT; CDR3aa: CASSLVGDRGTEAFF
v_gene: TRBV5-1; d_gene: NA; abundance: NA; j_gene: TRBJ2-5; CDR3nt: TGCGCCAGCTGCTTTGGACCTATCCAAGAGACCCAGTACTTC; CDR3aa: CASCFGPIQETQYF
v_gene: TRBV30; d_gene: TRBD2; abundance: NA; j_gene: TRBJ2-1; CDR3nt: TGTGCCTGGAGAAGGCCGGCTAGCGGGGCAAATGAGCAGTTCTTC; CDR3aa: CAWRRPASGANEQFF
v_gene: TRBV19; d_gene: NA; abundance: NA; j_gene: TRBJ1-1; CDR3nt: TGTGCCAGTAGTACGCAGGGTTTGATTGAAGCTTTCTTT; CDR3aa: CASSTQGLIEAFF
v_gene: TRBV5-1; d_gene: TRBD1; abundance: NA; j_gene: TRBJ1-1; CDR3nt: TGCGCCAGCACCCTAACCGGGACAGGCCCTCACGAAGAGGCTTTCTTT; CDR3aa: CASTLTGTGPHEEAFF
v_gene: TRBV5-1; d_gene: NA; abundance: NA; j_gene: TRBJ2-3; CDR3nt: TGCGCCAGCAGTTTGCAACCGGGAGAAGATACGCAGTATTTT; CDR3aa: CASSLQPGEDTQYF
v_gene: TRBV5-1; d_gene: NA; abundance: NA; j_gene: TRBJ2-1; CDR3nt: TGCGCCAGCAGCTTGGTGGGGCCTAATGAGCAGTTCTTC; CDR3aa: CASSLVGPNEQFF
v_gene: TRBV6-5; d_gene: NA; abundance: NA; j_gene: TRBJ2-7; CDR3nt: TGTGCCAGCAGTTACTCGGGCAGAACCTACGAGCAGTACTTC; CDR3aa: CASSYSGRTYEQYF
v_gene: TRBV5-1; d_gene: TRBD2; abundance: once; j_gene: TRBJ2-5; CDR3nt: TGCGCCAGCAGTAGACGGGGGGAACAAGAGACCCAGTACTTC; CDR3aa: CASSRRGEQETQYF
v_gene: TRBV10-1; d_gene: NA; abundance: NA; j_gene: TRBJ2-7; CDR3nt: TGCGCCAGCAGTGACTTGGGGTCTCGTGATGACGAGCAGTACTTC; CDR3aa: CASSDLGSRDDEQYF
v_gene: TRBV28; d_gene: NA; abundance: NA; j_gene: TRBJ1-5; CDR3nt: TGTGCCAGCAGGGGAACGGATTGGGGCTTTGGGTCAAATCAGCCCCAGCATTTT; CDR3aa: CASRGTDWGFGSNQPQHF
v_gene: TRBV7-7; d_gene: NA; abundance: NA; j_gene: TRBJ2-5; CDR3nt: TGTGCCAGCAGCTTAGGTGCAGGGCGGGAGACCCAGTACTTC; CDR3aa: CASSLGAGRETQYF
v_gene: TRBV28; d_gene: NA; abundance: NA; j_gene: TRBJ2-7; CDR3nt: TGTGCCAGCAGTTCCTCCAGTTCTCAGTACTTC; CDR3aa: CASSSSSSQYF
v_gene: TRBV6-5; d_gene: TRBD1; abundance: NA; j_gene: TRBJ1-5; CDR3nt: TGTGCCAGCAGTTCAGGGGGCCTTGGGACCCAGCCCCAGCATTTT; CDR3aa: CASSSGGLGTQPQHF
v_gene: TRBV5-6; d_gene: NA; abundance: NA; j_gene: TRBJ2-3; CDR3nt: TGTGCCAGCAGCTTGGGACAGTCTTCCACAGATACGCAGTATTTT; CDR3aa: CASSLGQSSTDTQYF
v_gene: TRBV18; d_gene: NA; abundance: NA; j_gene: TRBJ1-1; CDR3nt: TGTGCCACCTGTGGGGGGCTCGACACTGAAGCTTTCTTT; CDR3aa: CATCGGLDTEAFF
v_gene: TRBV4-1; d_gene: NA; abundance: NA; j_gene: TRBJ2-7; CDR3nt: TGCGCCAGCAGCCTACAGGACAGAGCCGGCTACGAGCAGTACTTC; CDR3aa: CASSLQDRAGYEQYF
v_gene: TRBV6-1; d_gene: NA; abundance: NA; j_gene: TRBJ1-4; CDR3nt: TGTGCCAGCGCGATCAGGGGCGGGAGGAGAGAAAAACTGTTTTTT; CDR3aa: CASAIRGGRREKLFF
v_gene: TRBV18; d_gene: NA; abundance: NA; j_gene: TRBJ1-1; CDR3nt: TGTGCCAGCTCACTGTGGGCAGAGAACACTGAAGCTTTCTTT; CDR3aa: CASSLWAENTEAFF
v_gene: TRBV4-3; d_gene: NA; abundance: NA; j_gene: TRBJ2-3; CDR3nt: TGCGCCAGCAGCCAAGATCCGTATAGCACAGATACGCAGTATTTT; CDR3aa: CASSQDPYSTDTQYF
v_gene: TRBV14; d_gene: NA; abundance: NA; j_gene: TRBJ1-2; CDR3nt: TGTGCCAGCAGCCGATTGGGGCTCCCTGGCTACACCTTC; CDR3aa: CASSRLGLPGYTF
v_gene: TRBV2; d_gene: NA; abundance: few; j_gene: TRBJ2-2; CDR3nt: TGTGCCAGCAGAGCGGGACAGCCTACCGGGGAGCTGTTTTTT; CDR3aa: CASRAGQPTGELFF
v_gene: TRBV6-5; d_gene: NA; abundance: NA; j_gene: TRBJ2-3; CDR3nt: TGTGCCAGCAGTTGGGAGGGGGGCACAGATACGCAGTATTTT; CDR3aa: CASSWEGGTDTQYF
v_gene: TRBV9; d_gene: NA; abundance: NA; j_gene: TRBJ2-7; CDR3nt: TGTGCCAGCAGTGTAGGGACGCTTTCCTACGAGCAGTACTTC; CDR3aa: CASSVGTLSYEQYF
v_gene: TRBV18; d_gene: TRBD2; abundance: NA; j_gene: TRBJ2-7; CDR3nt: TGTGCCAGCTCACAGTCTAGCGGGACCAATTACGAGCAGTACTTC; CDR3aa: CASSQSSGTNYEQYF
v_gene: TRBV19; d_gene: NA; abundance: NA; j_gene: TRBJ2-7; CDR3nt: TGTGCCAGTAGTAGAAAGGACGGCAGCTCCTACGAGCAGTACTTC; CDR3aa: CASSRKDGSSYEQYF
v_gene: TRBV27; d_gene: NA; abundance: NA; j_gene: TRBJ2-1; CDR3nt: TGTGCCAGCAGTTATAGGGGCGGTGAGCAGTTCTTC; CDR3aa: CASSYRGGEQFF
v_gene: TRBV10-3; d_gene: NA; abundance: NA; j_gene: TRBJ2-2; CDR3nt: TGTGCCATCAGTGAGTCGGGAGTCGGGGAGCTGTTTTTT; CDR3aa: CAISESGVGELFF
v_gene: TRBV4-3; d_gene: NA; abundance: NA; j_gene: TRBJ2-7; CDR3nt: TGCGCCAGCAGCCAAGAACCCCTCTCCGGTGCTGGCGAGCAGTACTTC; CDR3aa: CASSQEPLSGAGEQYF
v_gene: TRBV9; d_gene: NA; abundance: NA; j_gene: TRBJ1-5; CDR3nt: TGTGCCAGCAGCGTAGCGGGGAACTGGAATCAGCCCCAGCATTTT; CDR3aa: CASSVAGNWNQPQHF
v_gene: TRBV5-1; d_gene: NA; abundance: once; j_gene: TRBJ1-1; CDR3nt: TGCGCCAGCAGCTTTGGGGTGGGAGAAGCTTTCTTT; CDR3aa: CASSFGVGEAFF
v_gene: TRBV2; d_gene: TRBD1; abundance: NA; j_gene: TRBJ2-7; CDR3nt: TGTGCCAGCAGTGTCTGGGACAGTAACGAGCAGTACTTC; CDR3aa: CASSVWDSNEQYF
v_gene: TRBV10-1; d_gene: NA; abundance: NA; j_gene: TRBJ2-5; CDR3nt: TGCGCCAGCAGTGAGGGCCAGGTACAAGAGACCCAGTACTTC; CDR3aa: CASSEGQVQETQYF
v_gene: TRBV10-3; d_gene: TRBD2; abundance: NA; j_gene: TRBJ2-7; CDR3nt: TGTGCCATCAGTCAAGCGGGAGGGGGGAACGAGCAGTACTTC; CDR3aa: CAISQAGGGNEQYF
v_gene: TRBV5-8; d_gene: TRBD2; abundance: NA; j_gene: TRBJ2-7; CDR3nt: TGTGCCAGCAGTCGAAGCGGGGCAGGCGGAGAGCAGTACTTC; CDR3aa: CASSRSGAGGEQYF
v_gene: TRBV29-1; d_gene: TRBD1; abundance: NA; j_gene: TRBJ2-5; CDR3nt: TGCAGCGGCCACAGGGGCGAGACCCAGTACTTC; CDR3aa: CSGHRGETQYF